The following is a T cell receptor (beta chain) sequence with its context. Its antigen is not identified. Data came from immunoSEQ multiplex PCR; TCRdb stores just in-frame clones and leaves some out. The data show 120,000 or so clones, about 90% seen once. The sample is drawn from a study of T cell responses to AZD1222 COVID-19 vaccine. General study findings and limits: The breadth and depth of Spike-specific TCRs increased once two AZD1222 doses had been given. Females made up more of the donors, who were largely white British, and clonal diversity may have come out too low.

The clonotype was recovered from an adult in good health. Specimen: peripheral blood, collected on day 0 of MenACWY control vaccination.

The CDR3 DNA follows: TGTGCCAGTAGTGGGGGAAACTCTGGGGCCAACGTCCTGACTTTC. Amino acids: CASSGGNSGANVLTF. The genes are TRBV19 and TRBJ2-6; the D call may be TRBD1 or TRBD2 (5 bases each). CDR3 size: 15 residues. The V end lost 5 bases, the J end lost 0 bases, and 8 bases lay between the germline ends. In germline, CDR1 is LNHDA, CDR2 SQIVND (reference sequence).